These T cell receptor beta chains were read from a single sample in a study of cytomegalovirus exposure and HLA in healthy donors. Clones were read by immunoSEQ multiplex PCR, and TCRdb kept only the in-frame ones, dropping some. The table includes 110,000 or so clones, roughly nine tenths detected once. Material: PBMCs. The receptors shown here come from a man younger than 35 in good health and CMV-seropositive. CDR3s include the opening cysteine and the closing phenylalanine or tryptophan. D genes are given only for firm matches. Only some rows state a clone size, as once, few, many or a class for expanded clones.

d_gene,v_gene,j_gene,abundance,CDR3nt,CDR3aa
.,TRBV7-2,TRBJ1-2,.,TGTGCCAGCAGCTTAGTTCTTACAGGGCCCTATGGCTACACCTTC,CASSLVLTGPYGYTF
TRBD1,TRBV19,TRBJ2-7,.,TGTGCCAGCTCCGCTGGGACAGGGTTTTTCTACGAGCAGTACTTC,CASSAGTGFFYEQYF
TRBD1,TRBV6-6,TRBJ2-1,.,TGTGCCAGCAGACCCGGGACAGGGGGCAATGAGCAGTTCTTC,CASRPGTGGNEQFF
.,TRBV6-5,TRBJ2-2,.,TGTGCCAGCAGTTCCCCCTGGGGGGACACCGGGGAGCTGTTTTTT,CASSSPWGDTGELFF
TRBD1,TRBV5-1,TRBJ1-2,.,TGCGCCAGCAGCTCCTCCGGGACAGAGTATGATGGCTACACCTTC,CASSSSGTEYDGYTF
.,TRBV7-2,TRBJ2-5,.,TGTGCCAGCAGCTTAGCGCGGGCAGGGGACGGAGAGACCCAGTACTTC,CASSLARAGDGETQYF
.,TRBV11-2,TRBJ2-7,.,TGTGCCAGCAGCATCAACTACGAGCAGTACTTC,CASSINYEQYF
.,TRBV7-9,TRBJ1-5,.,TGTGCCAGCAGCTTGGGCCCCAGAAGTAGTGAAGTGCGGCCCCAGCATTTT,CASSLGPRSSEVRPQHF
.,TRBV19,TRBJ1-5,.,TGTGCCAGTAGTATCGACACCAATCAGCCCCAGCATTTT,CASSIDTNQPQHF
.,TRBV20-1,TRBJ2-1,.,TGCAGTGGCGGCGTTCGAAATGAGCAGTTCTTC,CSGGVRNEQFF
.,TRBV5-6,TRBJ1-2,.,TGTGCCAGCAGCTTGGGTCCACAGGGACCAAATACCTATGGCTACACCTTC,CASSLGPQGPNTYGYTF
.,TRBV5-4,TRBJ1-3,few,TGTGCCAGCAGCTTGACAGGCGGAAACACCATATATTTT,CASSLTGGNTIYF
.,TRBV28,TRBJ1-5,once,TGTGCCAGCAGCTCGCCTACGGGTCGACAGCTCAATCAGCCCCAGCATTTT,CASSSPTGRQLNQPQHF
.,TRBV28,TRBJ2-7,.,TGTGCCAGCAGTGGACAGCTCCTTTCCTACGAGCAGTACTTC,CASSGQLLSYEQYF
.,TRBV27,TRBJ2-1,.,TGTGCCAGCAGTCTGGGAGACGGGGAGCAGTTCTTC,CASSLGDGEQFF
.,TRBV14,TRBJ2-7,.,TGTGCCAGCAGCCTGCAGGGGAGGGCGACGGGTACCTACGAGCAGTACTTC,CASSLQGRATGTYEQYF
.,TRBV9,TRBJ1-2,.,TGTGCCAGCAGCCCTCGGACAGCTTATGGCTACACCTTC,CASSPRTAYGYTF
TRBD1,TRBV7-9,TRBJ2-5,once,TGTGCCAGCAGCTTGCAGGGGGTCCAAGAGACCCAGTACTTC,CASSLQGVQETQYF
TRBD2,TRBV27,TRBJ2-3,.,TGTGCCAGTTTGGGGGGCGGGGGGGCCAAAGATACGCAGTATTTT,CASLGGGGAKDTQYF
TRBD1,TRBV6-5,TRBJ2-3,.,TGTGCCAGCAGTTACTGGCCGGGACAGGGTAGAGATACGCAGTATTTT,CASSYWPGQGRDTQYF
.,TRBV11-3,TRBJ2-1,.,TGTGCCAGCAGCTTAGGATCCGGGACAACCCCCTACAATGAGCAGTTCTTC,CASSLGSGTTPYNEQFF
.,TRBV5-4,TRBJ2-7,.,TGTGCCAGCAGCTTGCAGGGAGGAGGCTACGAGCAGTACTTC,CASSLQGGGYEQYF
TRBD2,TRBV2,TRBJ2-1,.,TGTGCCAGCATCTCTCTGGATCTAGCGGGGGGAAATGAGCAGTTCTTC,CASISLDLAGGNEQFF
.,TRBV27,TRBJ1-1,.,TGTGCCAGCCATCCGAACCGGGCCCAGGGGACTGAAGCTTTCTTT,CASHPNRAQGTEAFF
TRBD1,TRBV19,TRBJ2-3,.,TGTGCCACCAACAAGGGACAGAGCACAGATACGCAGTATTTT,CATNKGQSTDTQYF
.,TRBV10-3,TRBJ1-6,.,TGTGCCATCAGCCCGGGTGAACCGAATTCACCCCTCCACTTT,CAISPGEPNSPLHF
TRBD1,TRBV11-2,TRBJ2-1,.,TGTGCCAGCAGCCGGGGACAGTCGAGCTCCTACAATGAGCAGTTCTTC,CASSRGQSSSYNEQFF
.,TRBV10-3,TRBJ1-5,.,TGTGCCATCAGTGGGGCGAGCAATCAGCCCCAGCATTTT,CAISGASNQPQHF
.,TRBV29-1,TRBJ1-1,.,TGCAGCGTCGTCGTTGCGGACACTGAAGCTTTCTTT,CSVVVADTEAFF
.,TRBV6-1,TRBJ2-2,once,TGTGCCGGTCTTGCGGGGTACACCGGGGAGCTGTTTTTT,CAGLAGYTGELFF
.,TRBV9,TRBJ2-7,.,TGTGCCAGCAGCGTAGGGGTCAGGGCCCTATCCTACGAGCAGTACTTC,CASSVGVRALSYEQYF
TRBD1,TRBV10-1,TRBJ1-2,.,TGCGCCAGCAGTGAGAGGGACAGGGGGAACTATGGCTACACCTTC,CASSERDRGNYGYTF
TRBD1,TRBV5-6,TRBJ1-1,.,TGTGCCAGCAGCCCAGGGACAGGGAATTTCAAAGCTTTCTTT,CASSPGTGNFKAFF
.,TRBV4-1,TRBJ2-2,.,TGCGCCAGCAGCCAAGTGCGGCGACACACCGGGGAGCTGTTTTTT,CASSQVRRHTGELFF
TRBD1,TRBV18,TRBJ2-2,.,TGTGCCAGCTCACCAGGGGGACAGCAAAACACCGGGGAGCTGTTTTTT,CASSPGGQQNTGELFF
TRBD2,TRBV28,TRBJ2-5,.,TGTGCCAGCACCTTCCTGGGTCCGGGGGGCCAAGAGACCCAGTACTTC,CASTFLGPGGQETQYF
.,TRBV6-5,TRBJ2-1,.,TGTGCCAGCAGTTACGATATGGGAGGATATGAGCAGTTCTTC,CASSYDMGGYEQFF
.,TRBV6-5,TRBJ2-1,.,TGTGCCAGTAGAAAGGGGGTTACCGGTGAGCAGTTCTTC,CASRKGVTGEQFF
TRBD2,TRBV7-9,TRBJ2-3,.,TGTGCCAGCAGGCCTAGCGGGGGACTCACAGATACGCAGTATTTT,CASRPSGGLTDTQYF